This record looks at one T cell receptor beta chain sequence and its context. The source of the sample is a study of cytomegalovirus exposure and HLA in healthy donors. CDR1 and CDR2 (germline): SEHNR, FQNEAQ (reference sequence). This CDR3 spans 16 amino acids. Each donor was healthy, and each was a bone marrow donor. The primer mix had 60 Vbeta and 13 Jbeta primers. Clones were sequenced by immunoSEQ multiplex PCR, and TCRdb holds only the in-frame ones, with some missing. The sample carries 200,000 to 250,000 clones, more than 65% recorded once. The clonotype originates from a young man in good health and CMV-seronegative. J is TRBJ1-1 and V is TRBV7-9; D is possibly TRBD1 (5 bases). The sequencing input was PBMCs. CDR3 sequence (DNA): TGTTCCTCCTTACGAGGGCCAATTACGGGGGGAGCTGAAGCTTTCTTT. It is translated as CSSLRGPITGGAEAFF.